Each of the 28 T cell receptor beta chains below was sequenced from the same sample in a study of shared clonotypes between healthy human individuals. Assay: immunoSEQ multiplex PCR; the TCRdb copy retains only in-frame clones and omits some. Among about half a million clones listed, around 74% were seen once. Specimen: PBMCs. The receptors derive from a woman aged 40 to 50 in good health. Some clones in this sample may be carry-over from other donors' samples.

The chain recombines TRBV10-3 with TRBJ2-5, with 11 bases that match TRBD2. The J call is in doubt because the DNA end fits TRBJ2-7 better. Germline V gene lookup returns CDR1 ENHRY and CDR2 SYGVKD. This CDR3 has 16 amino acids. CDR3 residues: CAIRNLTSGRSYEQYF. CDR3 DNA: TGTGCCATCAGAAATCTAACTAGCGGGAGATCCTACGAGCAGTACTTC.

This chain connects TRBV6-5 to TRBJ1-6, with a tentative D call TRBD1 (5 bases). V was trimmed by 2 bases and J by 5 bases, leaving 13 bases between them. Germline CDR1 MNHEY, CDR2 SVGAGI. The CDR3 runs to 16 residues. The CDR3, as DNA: TGTGCCAGCAGTTACCCGACCGGGGCTAATAATTCACCCCTCCACTTT. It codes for CASSYPTGANNSPLHF.

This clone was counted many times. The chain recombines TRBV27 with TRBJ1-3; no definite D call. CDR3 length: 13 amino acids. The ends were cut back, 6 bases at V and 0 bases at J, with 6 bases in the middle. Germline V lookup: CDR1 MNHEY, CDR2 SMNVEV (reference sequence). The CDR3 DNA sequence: TGTGCCAGCAGGGGGAACTCTGGAAACACCATATATTTT. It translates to CASRGNSGNTIYF.

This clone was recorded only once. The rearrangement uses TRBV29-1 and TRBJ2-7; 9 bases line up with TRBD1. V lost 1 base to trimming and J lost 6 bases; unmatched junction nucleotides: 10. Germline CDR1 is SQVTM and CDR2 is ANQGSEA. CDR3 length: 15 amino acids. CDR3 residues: CSVEVGGQGISEQYF. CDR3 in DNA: TGCAGCGTTGAAGTTGGGGGACAGGGAATTAGCGAGCAGTACTTC.

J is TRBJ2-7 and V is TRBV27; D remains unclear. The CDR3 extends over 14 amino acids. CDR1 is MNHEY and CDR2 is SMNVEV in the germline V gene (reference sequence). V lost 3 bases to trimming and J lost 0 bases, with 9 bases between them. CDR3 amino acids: CASSLFASSYEQYF. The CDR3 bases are TGTGCCAGCAGTTTGTTCGCGAGCTCCTACGAGCAGTACTTC.

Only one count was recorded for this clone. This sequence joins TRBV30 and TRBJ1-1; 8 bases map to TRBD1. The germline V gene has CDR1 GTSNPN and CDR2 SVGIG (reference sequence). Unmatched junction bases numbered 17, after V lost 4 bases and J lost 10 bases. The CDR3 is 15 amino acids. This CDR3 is CAWIGHGQGRIGAFF. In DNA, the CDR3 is TGTGCCTGGATAGGACACGGACAGGGAAGAATTGGAGCTTTCTTT.

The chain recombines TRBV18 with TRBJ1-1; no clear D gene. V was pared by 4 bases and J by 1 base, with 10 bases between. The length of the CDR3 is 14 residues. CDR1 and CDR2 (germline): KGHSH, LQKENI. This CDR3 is CASSRELANTEAFF. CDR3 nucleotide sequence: TGTGCCAGCTCACGCGAACTAGCGAACACTGAAGCTTTCTTT.

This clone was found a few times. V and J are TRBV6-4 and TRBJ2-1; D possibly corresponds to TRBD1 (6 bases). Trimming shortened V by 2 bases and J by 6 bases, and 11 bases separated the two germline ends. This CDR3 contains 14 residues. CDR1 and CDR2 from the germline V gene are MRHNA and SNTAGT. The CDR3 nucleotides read TGTGCCAGCAGTGACCTCACAGGGTCCAATGAGCAGTTCTTC. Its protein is CASSDLTGSNEQFF.

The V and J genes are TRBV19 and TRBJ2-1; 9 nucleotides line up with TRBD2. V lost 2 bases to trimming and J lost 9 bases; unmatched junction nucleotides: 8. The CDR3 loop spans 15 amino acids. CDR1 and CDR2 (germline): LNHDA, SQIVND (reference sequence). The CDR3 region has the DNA TGTGCCAGTAGTATAAAGGGACTAGCAGAACGTGAGCAGTTCTTC. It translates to CASSIKGLAEREQFF.

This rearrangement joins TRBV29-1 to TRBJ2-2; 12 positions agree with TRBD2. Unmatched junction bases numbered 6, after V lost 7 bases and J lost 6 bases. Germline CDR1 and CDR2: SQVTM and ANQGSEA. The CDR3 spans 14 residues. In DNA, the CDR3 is TGCAGCGCCAACGGACTAGCGGGATCCGGGGAGCTGTTTTTT. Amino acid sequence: CSANGLAGSGELFF.

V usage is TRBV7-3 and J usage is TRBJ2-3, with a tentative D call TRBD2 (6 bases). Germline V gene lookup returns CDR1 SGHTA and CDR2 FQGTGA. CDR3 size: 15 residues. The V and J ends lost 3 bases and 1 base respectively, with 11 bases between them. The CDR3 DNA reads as TGTGCCAGCAGCTTCACCGGGAGCCGCACAGATACGCAGTATTTT. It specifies CASSFTGSRTDTQYF.

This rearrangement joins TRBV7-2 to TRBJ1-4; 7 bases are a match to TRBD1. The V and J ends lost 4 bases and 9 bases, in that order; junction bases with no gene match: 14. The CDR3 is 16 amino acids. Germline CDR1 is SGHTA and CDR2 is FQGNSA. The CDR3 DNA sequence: TGTGCCAGCAGCTCTCAGGGGGTTGGGATAGGGCAAAAACTGTTTTTT. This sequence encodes CASSSQGVGIGQKLFF. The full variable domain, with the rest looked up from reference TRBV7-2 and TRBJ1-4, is GAGVSQSPSNKVTEKGKDVELRCDPISGHTALYWYRQSLGQGLEFLIYFQGNSAPDKSGLPSDRFSAERTGGSVSTLTIQRTQQEDSAVYLCASSSQGVGIGQKLFFGSGTQLSVL.

The CDR3 region has the DNA TGCGCCAGCAGCTTGGGAGTTAGCGGGAGCGGAAATACGCAGTATTTT. This translates into CASSLGVSGSGNTQYF. The chain links TRBV5-1 to TRBJ2-3; 9 bases line up with TRBD2. Trimming removed 0 bases from V and 7 bases from J; junction bases left unmatched: 9. Germline V gene sequence: CDR1 SGHRS, CDR2 YFSETQ. This CDR3 region has 16 residues.

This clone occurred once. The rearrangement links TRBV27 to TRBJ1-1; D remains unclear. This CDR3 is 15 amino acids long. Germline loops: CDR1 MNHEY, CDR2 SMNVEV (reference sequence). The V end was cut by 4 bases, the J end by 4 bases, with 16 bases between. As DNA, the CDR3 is TGTGCCAGCAGTTGGGCCCCCGGGGTGGGCACTGAAGCTTTCTTT. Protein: CASSWAPGVGTEAFF.

The CDR3 sequence is CASSYSGQGYEQYF. The CDR3 coding sequence is TGTGCCAGCAGCTACTCGGGGCAGGGGTACGAGCAGTACTTC. The chain employs TRBV7-9 and TRBJ2-7; the D gene is possibly TRBD1 (6 bases). CDR3 length equals 14 residues. Trimming took off 4 bases at V and 4 bases at J, with 14 bases between the two ends. Germline loops: CDR1 SEHNR, CDR2 FQNEAQ (reference sequence).

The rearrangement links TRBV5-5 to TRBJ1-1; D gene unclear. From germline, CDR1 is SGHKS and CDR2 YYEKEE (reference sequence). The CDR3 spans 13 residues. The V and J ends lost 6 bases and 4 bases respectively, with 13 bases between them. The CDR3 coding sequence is TGTGCCAGCAAACGGGAGGCGAGCACTGAAGCTTTCTTT. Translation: CASKREASTEAFF.

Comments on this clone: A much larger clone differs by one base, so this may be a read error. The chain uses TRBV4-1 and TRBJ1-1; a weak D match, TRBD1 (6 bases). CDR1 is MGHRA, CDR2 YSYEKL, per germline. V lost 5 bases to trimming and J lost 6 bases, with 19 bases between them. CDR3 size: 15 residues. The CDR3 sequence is CASSYRGADLAEAFF. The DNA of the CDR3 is TGCGCCAGCAGCTATCGGGGGGCGGATTTGGCTGAAGCTTTCTTT.

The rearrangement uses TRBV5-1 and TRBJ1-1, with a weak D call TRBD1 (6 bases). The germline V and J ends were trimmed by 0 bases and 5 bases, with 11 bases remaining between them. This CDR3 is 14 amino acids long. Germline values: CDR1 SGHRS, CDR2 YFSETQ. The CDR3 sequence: CASSLAGAWTEAFF. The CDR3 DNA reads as TGCGCCAGCAGCTTGGCGGGGGCGTGGACTGAAGCTTTCTTT.

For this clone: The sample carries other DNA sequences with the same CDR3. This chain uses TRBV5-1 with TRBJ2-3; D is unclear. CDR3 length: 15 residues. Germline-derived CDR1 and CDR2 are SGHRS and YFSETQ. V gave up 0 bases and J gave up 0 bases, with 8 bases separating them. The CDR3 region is CASSLEGRSTDTQYF. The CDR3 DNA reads TGCGCCAGCAGCTTGGAGGGCAGGAGCACAGATACGCAGTATTTT.

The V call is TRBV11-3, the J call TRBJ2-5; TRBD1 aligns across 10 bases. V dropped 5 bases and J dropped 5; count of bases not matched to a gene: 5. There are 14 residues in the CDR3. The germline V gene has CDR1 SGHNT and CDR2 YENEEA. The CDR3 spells CASSRQGAWETQYF. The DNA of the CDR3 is TGTGCCAGCAGCCGACAGGGGGCATGGGAGACCCAGTACTTC.

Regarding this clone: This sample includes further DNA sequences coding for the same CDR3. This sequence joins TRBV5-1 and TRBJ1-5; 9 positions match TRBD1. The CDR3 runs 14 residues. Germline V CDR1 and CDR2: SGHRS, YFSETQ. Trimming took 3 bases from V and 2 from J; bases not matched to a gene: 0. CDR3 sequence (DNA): TGCGCCAGCAGCTGGACAGGGGGCAATCAGCCCCAGCATTTT. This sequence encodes CASSWTGGNQPQHF.

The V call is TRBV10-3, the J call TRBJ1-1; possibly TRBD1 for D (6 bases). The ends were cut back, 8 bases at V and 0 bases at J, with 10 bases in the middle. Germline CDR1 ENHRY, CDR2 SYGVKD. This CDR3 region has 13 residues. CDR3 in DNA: TGTGCCATCCGCGGGGACATGAACACTGAAGCTTTCTTT. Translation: CAIRGDMNTEAFF.

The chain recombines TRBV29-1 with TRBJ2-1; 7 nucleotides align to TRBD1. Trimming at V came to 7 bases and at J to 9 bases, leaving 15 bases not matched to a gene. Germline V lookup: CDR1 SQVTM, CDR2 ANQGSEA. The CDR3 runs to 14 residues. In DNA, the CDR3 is TGCAGCGCAGGGGACAGATCCTACAATGGTGAGCAGTTCTTC. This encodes CSAGDRSYNGEQFF.

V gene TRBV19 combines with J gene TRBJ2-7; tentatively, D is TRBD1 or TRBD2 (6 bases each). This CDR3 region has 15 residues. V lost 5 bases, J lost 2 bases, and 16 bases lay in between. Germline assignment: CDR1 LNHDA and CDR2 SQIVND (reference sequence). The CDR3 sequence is CASSPRAGGPYEQYF. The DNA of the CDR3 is TGTGCCAGTAGTCCCAGGGCCGGGGGCCCCTACGAGCAGTACTTC.

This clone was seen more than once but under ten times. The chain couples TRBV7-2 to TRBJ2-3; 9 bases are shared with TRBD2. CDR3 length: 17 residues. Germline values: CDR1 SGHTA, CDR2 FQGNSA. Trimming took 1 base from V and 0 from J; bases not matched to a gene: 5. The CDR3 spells CASSLVASGASTDTQYF. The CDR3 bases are TGTGCCAGCAGCTTAGTGGCTAGCGGGGCAAGCACAGATACGCAGTATTTT.

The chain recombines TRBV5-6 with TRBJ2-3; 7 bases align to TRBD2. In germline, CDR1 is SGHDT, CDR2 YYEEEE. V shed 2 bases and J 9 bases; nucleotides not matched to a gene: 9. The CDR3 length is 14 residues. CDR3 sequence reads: CASSFRSGMGTQYF. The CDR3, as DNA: TGTGCCAGCAGCTTTCGGAGCGGGATGGGAACGCAGTATTTT.

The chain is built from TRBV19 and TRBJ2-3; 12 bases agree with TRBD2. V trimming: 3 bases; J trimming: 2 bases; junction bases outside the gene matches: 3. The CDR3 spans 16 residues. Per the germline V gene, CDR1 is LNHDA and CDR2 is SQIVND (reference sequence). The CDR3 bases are TGTGCCAGTAGTATCCGGACTAGCGGGGTCACAGATACGCAGTATTTT. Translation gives CASSIRTSGVTDTQYF.

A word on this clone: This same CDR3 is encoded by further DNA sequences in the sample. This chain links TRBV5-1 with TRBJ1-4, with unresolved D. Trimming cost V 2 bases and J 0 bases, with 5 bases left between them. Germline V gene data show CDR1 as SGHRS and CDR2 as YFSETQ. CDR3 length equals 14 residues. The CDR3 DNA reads TGCGCCAGCAGCTTAGGAACAACTAATGAAAAACTGTTTTTT. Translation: CASSLGTTNEKLFF.